Below, one T cell receptor (beta chain) is given with its context. This clone has a handful of counts. Its antigen remains unidentified. No per-base quality is available; no much larger clone lies one base away. This entry belongs to a study of T cells in localized non-small cell lung cancer (dated by TCRdb to 2020 to 2022). Turning to the overall study: The study examined T cell repertoires in 236 patients with early-stage NSCLC and compared tumors with uninvolved tumor-adjacent lungs. NSCLC patients had a mean age of around 66 years, and 129 were male and around 99 female. The cohort was made up of some 240 treatment-naive NSCLC patients whose localized lung tumors had been resected. Here is what the overall study found, with its caveats: Uninvolved tumor-adjacent lung showed the highest T cell clonality, higher than tumor, which suggests more focused antigenic responses in the uninvolved tumor-adjacent lung. Higher T cell density in blood was associated with longer overall survival, whereas higher clonality in adjacent lung was associated with shorter survival. Because of the exploratory design, TCR variables were selected using unadjusted p-values without false-discovery rate correction. Multi-region tumor sequencing was not performed, so intratumor heterogeneity could not be excluded. Of the top 100 tumor clones, a median of approximately 60 were detected in paired uninvolved adjacent lung; around 30 were also among that lung's top 100.

At diagnosis, tumor, uninvolved tumor-adjacent lung and peripheral blood were collected and then preserved as a mix of FFPE and fresh-frozen material. The immunoSEQ Assay was used to sequence TCR beta CDR3 regions from DNA. In the original analysis: To compute T cell density, TCR beta template counts were normalized to usable DNA, which was estimated by amplifying housekeeping genes. The preseqR package was used to estimate richness by extrapolating to 400,000 templates for PBMC samples and to 120,000 templates for tissue samples. Clonality was defined as one minus Pielou's evenness. Tissue-enriched TCRs were identified through differential abundance testing performed on productive amino-acid clonotypes, with a minimum total count of 5 and an alpha of 0.1. Repertoire overlap between compartments was quantified with the Jaccard Index and Morisita Overlap Index. GLIPH clustered TCR beta CDR3s with public tetramer-defined viral CDR3s; viral motifs required at least three viral sequences plus V-gene enrichment. The source is immuneACCESS, and TCRdb retained only in-frame sequences with V and J called. Part of the clones is not carried over; for the studies checked, unresolved V genes explain less than half of this, and the remainder is unexplained. The DNA gave D and trimming, while V, J and clone size come from that table. The sample table lists about 2,300 clones, approximately 21% of them with a count of one. The biggest ten clones account for approximately 12% of the sample.

The specimen comprised lung tumor tissue, sampled before any cancer treatment. The source of this sequence is a man aged 35-69 years with stage I lung adenocarcinoma.

This receptor carries the CDR3 CASETSGGSKTQYF. In nucleotides, the sequence is TGTGCCAGCGAAACCTCGGGGGGATCGAAGACCCAGTACTTC. The chain is made from TRBV11-3 and TRBJ2-5; a stretch of 7 junction bases matches TRBD2. The junction shows trimming of 8 bases on V and 6 bases on J, and the gene matches do not reach 12 bases of it. CDR1 and CDR2 are drawn from the germline V gene: SGHNT, YENEEA. CDR3 length: 14 amino acids, cysteine to phenylalanine. The CDR3 DNA has 42 bases and is translated from base 1.